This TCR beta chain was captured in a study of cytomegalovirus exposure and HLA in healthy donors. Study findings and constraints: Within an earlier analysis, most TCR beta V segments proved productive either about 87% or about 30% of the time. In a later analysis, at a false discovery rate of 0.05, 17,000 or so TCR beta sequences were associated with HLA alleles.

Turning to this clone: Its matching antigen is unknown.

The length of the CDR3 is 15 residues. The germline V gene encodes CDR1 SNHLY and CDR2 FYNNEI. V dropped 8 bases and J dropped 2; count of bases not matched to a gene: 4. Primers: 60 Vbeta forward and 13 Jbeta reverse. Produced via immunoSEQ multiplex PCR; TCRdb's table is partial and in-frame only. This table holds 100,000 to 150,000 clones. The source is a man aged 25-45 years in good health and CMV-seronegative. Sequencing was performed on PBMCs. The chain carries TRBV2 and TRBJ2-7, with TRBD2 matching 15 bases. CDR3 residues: CASLGLAGGTYEQYF. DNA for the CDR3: TGTGCCAGCCTAGGACTAGCGGGAGGGACCTACGAGCAGTACTTC.